The 30 T cell receptor beta chains in this list originate from one sample, sequenced in a study of blood T cell repertoires in COVID-19. Data came from immunoSEQ multiplex PCR; TCRdb stores just in-frame clones and leaves some out. This table has 6,500 to 9,500 clones, approximately 80% appearing once. Sequenced input: peripheral blood. Every receptor here comes from a human donor in a cohort sampled during active COVID-19.

The chain recombines TRBV19 with TRBJ2-3, with 12 positions matching TRBD2. Germline V gene sequence: CDR1 LNHDA, CDR2 SQIVND (reference sequence). The CDR3 has 16 amino acids. With 3 bases clipped from V and 5 bases from J, the junction kept 6 bases outside the gene matches. DNA for the CDR3: TGTGCCAGTAGTATCTGGACTAGCGGGACGCGAGATACGCAGTATTTT. It specifies CASSIWTSGTRDTQYF.

V gene TRBV19 combines with J gene TRBJ2-7, with 10 bases identical to TRBD1. Germline V gene sequence: CDR1 LNHDA, CDR2 SQIVND (reference sequence). The CDR3 loop spans 15 amino acids. Germline trimming cut 2 bases from V and 3 bases from J; bases unmatched to any gene: 4. The CDR3 loop reads CASSITGQGNYEQYF. Written as DNA, the CDR3 is TGTGCCAGTAGTATAACGGGACAGGGGAACTACGAGCAGTACTTC.

The rearrangement uses TRBV4-1 and TRBJ1-2; a possible D gene is TRBD1 (6 bases). The length of the CDR3 is 14 residues. Looked up from germline, CDR1 is MGHRA and CDR2 is YSYEKL. Trimming left V 1 base short and J 3 bases short, with 9 bases between. The CDR3 nucleotides read TGCGCCAGCAGCCAAGTGGGGGCGGACTATGGCTACACCTTC. It specifies CASSQVGADYGYTF.

V usage is TRBV6-5 and J usage is TRBJ1-1, with D unresolved. CDR3 length equals 13 residues. Germline lookup yields CDR1 MNHEY and CDR2 SVGAGI. Trimming shortened V by 2 bases and J by 1 base, and 5 bases separated the two germline ends. The CDR3, as DNA: TGTGCCAGCAGTTACCTCGGGAACACTGAAGCTTTCTTT. Translated: CASSYLGNTEAFF.

CDR3 in DNA: TGTGCCACCAGCAGGGACTCGCTAGGCAACACCGGGGAGCTGTTTTTT. Its translation is CATSRDSLGNTGELFF. This rearrangement joins TRBV15 to TRBJ2-2, with D perhaps TRBD2 (5 bases). Per the germline V gene, CDR1 is LNHNV and CDR2 is YYDKDF (reference sequence). V was shortened by 3 bases and J by 2 bases, with 13 bases between the two germline ends. The CDR3 sequence is 16 residues long.

The genes are TRBV11-2 and TRBJ2-7, with 12 bases identical to TRBD1. The V gene end was trimmed by 4 bases and the J gene end by 7 bases; junction bases not matched to a gene: 14. Germline-derived CDR1 and CDR2 are SGHAT and FQNNGV. This CDR3 comprises 17 residues. The CDR3 loop is CASSSNRDRGRLREQYF. For the CDR3, the DNA is TGTGCCAGCAGCTCCAACCGGGACAGGGGGCGCCTGCGAGAGCAGTACTTC.

The rearrangement links TRBV19 to TRBJ1-4, with 12 bases identical to TRBD1. Germline loops: CDR1 LNHDA, CDR2 SQIVND (reference sequence). The CDR3 is 15 amino acids. After removal of 4 bases from V and 8 bases from J, the junction contained 5 bases not matched to a gene. The CDR3 DNA is TGTGCCAGTAGTACTGGGACAGGGGGCAAGGAAAAACTGTTTTTT. Translation gives CASSTGTGGKEKLFF.

The chain employs TRBV27 and TRBJ1-1; maybe TRBD1 (6 bases). The germline V gene has CDR1 MNHEY and CDR2 SMNVEV (reference sequence). The CDR3 covers 13 residues. The V and J ends lost 4 bases and 9 bases respectively, with 15 bases between them. The CDR3, as DNA: TGTGCCAGCAGTTCCCGTTTGGGGGCGCAAGCTTTCTTT. Translation gives CASSSRLGAQAFF.

This rearrangement joins TRBV7-9 to TRBJ2-3; a weak D match, TRBD2 (6 bases). The CDR3 extends over 15 amino acids. The V and J ends lost 5 bases and 4 bases respectively, with 16 bases between them. Germline CDR1 is SEHNR and CDR2 is FQNEAQ (reference sequence). CDR3 nucleotides: TGTGCCAGCAGCCCCCGTACAGGCGGGGCAGATACGCAGTATTTT. The encoded protein is CASSPRTGGADTQYF.

This rearrangement joins TRBV12-3 or TRBV12-4 to TRBJ1-2; D not resolved. This CDR3 contains 12 residues. V dropped 1 base and J dropped 8 bases, with 8 bases sitting between them. CDR3 amino acids: CASSLGSRGYTF. The CDR3 nucleotides are TGTGCCAGCAGTTTAGGTTCGCGCGGCTACACCTTC.

The chain is built from TRBV7-3 and TRBJ2-1; 7 nucleotides line up with TRBD2. CDR1 is SGHTA and CDR2 is FQGTGA in the germline V gene. V trimming: 1 base; J trimming: 2 bases; junction bases outside the gene matches: 2. This CDR3 spans 15 amino acids. The CDR3 DNA reads as TGTGCCAGCAGCTTAATGCGGGGGACCTACAATGAGCAGTTCTTC. Amino acid sequence: CASSLMRGTYNEQFF.

V usage is TRBV7-2 and J usage is TRBJ2-1; D is possibly TRBD2 (5 bases). Germline V gene lookup returns CDR1 SGHTA and CDR2 FQGNSA. Trimming stripped 8 bases from V and 9 bases from J, with 23 bases between. The CDR3 runs to 15 residues. CDR3 nucleotide sequence: TGTGCCAGCGCCCCCCCCGGACTGGCCCCCGGTGAGCAGTTCTTC. This sequence encodes CASAPPGLAPGEQFF.

V gene TRBV18 combines with J gene TRBJ1-1, with a weak D call TRBD1 (5 bases). The germline V gene encodes CDR1 KGHSH and CDR2 LQKENI. The CDR3 has 14 amino acids. V lost 10 bases to trimming and J lost 2 bases, with 17 bases between them. The CDR3 region is CATRGNQGNTEAFF. In DNA, the CDR3 is TGTGCCACAAGGGGCAACCAGGGCAACACTGAAGCTTTCTTT.

The chain recombines TRBV5-1 with TRBJ2-7; D not resolved. The germline V gene encodes CDR1 SGHRS and CDR2 YFSETQ. The CDR3 runs to 14 residues. V was pared by 4 bases and J by 2 bases, with 13 bases between. The CDR3 reads CASSPGLTAYEQYV. The CDR3 bases are TGCGCCAGCAGCCCGGGTTTAACCGCCTACGAGCAGTACGTC.

The J gene is TRBJ1-5, the V gene TRBV15, with unresolved D. Germline V gene data show CDR1 as LNHNV and CDR2 as YYDKDF (reference sequence). CDR3 size: 16 residues. Trimming took 5 bases from V and 2 from J, leaving 16 bases between them. In DNA form, the CDR3 reads TGTGCCACCAGCCCCCGGGTTTTTACCGGCAATCAGCCCCAGCATTTT. It translates to CATSPRVFTGNQPQHF.

The chain links TRBV11-3 to TRBJ2-3, with 11 bases fitting TRBD2. The V gene's germline CDR1 is SGHNT and CDR2 YENEEA. The trim removed 4 bases at V and 1 base at J, leaving 4 bases unmatched. CDR3 length: 16 residues. CDR3 protein: CASSSTSGRGTDTQYF. In DNA form, the CDR3 reads TGTGCCAGCAGCTCCACTAGCGGGAGAGGCACAGATACGCAGTATTTT.

With respect to this clone: Other DNA variants within this sample encode the same CDR3. This sequence joins TRBV7-3 and TRBJ2-5, with TRBD1 matching 8 bases. The CDR3 is 14 residues long. The germline V gene encodes CDR1 SGHTA and CDR2 FQGTGA. V dropped 5 bases and J dropped 5; count of bases not matched to a gene: 7. The CDR3 loop reads CASSTGQGVETQYF. The CDR3 DNA follows: TGTGCCAGCAGCACTGGACAGGGCGTGGAGACCCAGTACTTC.

The rearrangement links TRBV7-8 to TRBJ2-1; 11 bases map to TRBD2. Germline values: CDR1 SGHVS, CDR2 FQNEAQ. J gave up 6 bases and V 3 bases, and 4 bases lay outside the gene matches. This CDR3 contains 15 residues. The CDR3, as DNA: TGTGCCAGCAGCTTGGGACTAGCGGATAGCAATGAGCAGTTCTTC. Its protein is CASSLGLADSNEQFF.

This clone was counted between two and nine times. Its ends do not fully match the called genes, so a read error is possible. The chain has TRBV4-3 and TRBJ2-1, with 8 bases that match TRBD2. Germline CDR1 LGHNA, CDR2 YSLEER. The CDR3 is made up of 18 amino acids. The CDR3 DNA follows: TGCGCCACCAGCCAACAAACGGGGGGGGAGAGCTCCTACAATGAGCAGTTCTTC. It codes for CATSQQTGGESSYNEQFF.

This clone turned up a few times. This chain connects TRBV6-2 or TRBV6-3 to TRBJ2-2; 8 nucleotides line up with TRBD1. V lost 6 bases, J lost 1 base, and 7 bases stayed unmatched. This CDR3 has 16 residues. Germline loops: CDR1 MNHEY, CDR2 SVGEGT. This CDR3 reads CASSEMDRVNTGELFF. CDR3 DNA: TGTGCCAGCAGCGAGATGGACAGGGTGAACACCGGGGAGCTGTTTTTT.

This clone was seen a single time. The chain combines TRBV5-1 with TRBJ1-2; D is uncertain. CDR3 length: 12 residues. The germline CDR1 and CDR2 sequences are SGHRS and YFSETQ. V lost 0 bases and J 4 bases, leaving 4 bases between the germline ends. The CDR3 reads CASSLASYGYTF. The CDR3 DNA is TGCGCCAGCAGCTTGGCTAGCTATGGCTACACCTTC.

Written as DNA, the CDR3 is TGTGCCAGCTCACCAAAAACAGGGGGGAACACTGAAGCTTTCTTT. Translating it yields CASSPKTGGNTEAFF. V gene TRBV18 combines with J gene TRBJ1-1; 8 nucleotides agree with TRBD1. Looked up from germline, CDR1 is KGHSH and CDR2 is LQKENI. The CDR3 runs to 15 residues. The ends lost 2 bases at V and 1 base at J; junction bases unmatched: 3. Based on the CDR3 plus reference TRBV18 and TRBJ1-1, the full variable domain is NAGVMQNPRHLVRRRGQEARLRCSPMKGHSHVYWYRQLPEEGLKFMVYLQKENIIDESGMPKERFSAEFPKEGPSILRIQQVVRGDSAAYFCASSPKTGGNTEAFFGQGTRLTVV.

The chain links TRBV3-1 (or the pseudogene TRBV3-2) to TRBJ1-3; D perhaps matches TRBD1 (6 bases). CDR1 and CDR2 from the germline V gene are LGHDT and YNNKEL (reference sequence). Deletions cut 3 bases from V and 1 base from J, with 16 bases between. CDR3 length: 17 amino acids. The CDR3: CASSQPGQFESGNTIYF. In DNA form, the CDR3 reads TGTGCCAGCAGCCAGCCAGGACAGTTTGAGTCTGGAAACACCATATATTTT.

V gene TRBV18 combines with J gene TRBJ2-1, with TRBD2 matching over 7 bases. Per the germline V gene, CDR1 is KGHSH and CDR2 is LQKENI. CDR3 length equals 14 residues. Unmatched junction bases numbered 6, after V lost 2 bases and J lost 8 bases. CDR3 nucleotide sequence: TGTGCCAGCTCACCAGCGACTAGCACCCATGAGCAGTTCTTC. Translating it yields CASSPATSTHEQFF.

V is TRBV5-8 and J is TRBJ1-3, with D hard to call. CDR3 length: 15 residues. Germline V gives CDR1 SGHTS, CDR2 YDEGEE. Trimming left V 3 bases short and J 0 bases short, with 10 bases between. The CDR3 sequence: CASSYDGVSGNTIYF. CDR3 in DNA: TGTGCCAGCAGCTACGACGGGGTCTCTGGAAACACCATATATTTT.

CDR3 protein: CASSLQRGNQPQHF. The CDR3 DNA is TGCGCCAGCAGCCTACAGAGGGGCAATCAGCCCCAGCATTTT. The rearrangement links TRBV4-3 to TRBJ1-5; unclear D gene. Per the germline V gene, CDR1 is LGHNA and CDR2 is YSLEER. CDR3 length: 14 amino acids. Deletions cut 4 bases from V and 2 bases from J, with 9 bases between.

This chain connects TRBV11-1 to TRBJ2-1, with 7 nucleotides matching TRBD2. This CDR3 is built from 14 residues. Germline-derived CDR1 and CDR2 are SGHAT and FQDESV (reference sequence). V dropped 5 bases and J dropped 3; count of bases not matched to a gene: 4. The CDR3 DNA is TGTGCCAGCAGCGGGAGGGCCAGCTACAATGAGCAGTTCTTC. Protein product: CASSGRASYNEQFF.

The chain uses TRBV24-1 and TRBJ2-7; tentative D call: TRBD2 (5 bases). V was cut by 8 bases and J by 7 bases, with 26 bases left in between. Germline V CDR1 and CDR2: KGHDR, SFDVKD. The CDR3 spans 16 residues. The CDR3 DNA reads TGTGCCACCACCCTGCGGGCAGAACCTAAGAGGGTAGAGCAGTACGTC. Its protein product is CATTLRAEPKRVEQYV.

This clone was counted between two and nine times. V usage is TRBV7-6 and J usage is TRBJ2-2, with a tentative D call TRBD2 (5 bases). Per the germline V gene, CDR1 is SGHVS and CDR2 is FNYEAQ. Trimming stripped 6 bases from V and 5 bases from J, with 7 bases between. The CDR3 totals 12 residues. The CDR3 nucleotides are TGTGCCAGCAGGACGGGAACCGGGGAGCTGTTTTTT. This translates into CASRTGTGELFF.

The V gene is TRBV9, the J gene TRBJ1-5, with a weak D call TRBD1 (5 bases). The V and J ends lost 2 bases and 4 bases respectively, with 13 bases between them. This CDR3 region has 15 residues. In germline, CDR1 is SGDLS, CDR2 YYNGEE. The CDR3 DNA reads TGTGCCAGCAGCGTCCGGGGGGACCAAAATCAGCCCCAGCATTTT. Translating it yields CASSVRGDQNQPQHF.